The T cell receptor beta chain described here comes from a study of T cell repertoires in cytomegalovirus infection. About the study: From public TCR beta signatures came an indication of both CMV infection and matching HLA type.

TCRdb called the reads again in MiXCR, with one record for every CDR3 protein. The table records 450,000 to 550,000 distinct CDR3 sequences, roughly 46% of them present only once. This clonotype was found a few times. Its antigen remains unknown. The germline V and J ends were trimmed by 0 bases and 5 bases, with 7 bases remaining between them. The germline CDR1 and CDR2 sequences are MGHRA and YSYEKL. This CDR3 comprises 13 residues. Broader study findings: Dominating the ex vivo response were TCR beta clonotypes that were CMV-specific and HLA-C-restricted. Using cumulative public TCR beta family frequency, the authors identified those who carried CMV together with the relevant HLA.

The sequences come from cultured PBMCs, collected from culture after CMV antigen stimulation. The J gene is TRBJ1-1, the V gene TRBV4-1; weak D call: TRBD1 (5 bases). This clonotype originated in a human donor in good health (CMV status not recorded). Some clones in this sample may be carry-over from other donors' samples. The CDR3 reads CASSQEGVTEAFF. In DNA form, the CDR3 reads TGCGCCAGCAGCCAAGAAGGGGTAACTGAAGCTTTCTTT.